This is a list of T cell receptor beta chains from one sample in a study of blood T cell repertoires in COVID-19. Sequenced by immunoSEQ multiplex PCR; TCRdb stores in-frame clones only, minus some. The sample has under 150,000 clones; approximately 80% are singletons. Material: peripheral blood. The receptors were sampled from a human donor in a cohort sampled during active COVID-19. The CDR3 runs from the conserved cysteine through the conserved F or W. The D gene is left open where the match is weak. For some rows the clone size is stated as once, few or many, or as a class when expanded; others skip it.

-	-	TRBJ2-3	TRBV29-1	TGCAGCGTGACCGGAGTAAGCCCAGATACGCAGTATTTT	CSVTGVSPDTQYF
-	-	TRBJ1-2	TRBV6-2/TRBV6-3	TGTGCCAGCAGTTTGAACAAGAACTATGGCTACACCTTC	CASSLNKNYGYTF
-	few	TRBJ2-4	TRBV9	TGTGCCAGCAGCCAAGGAGCCATTCAGTACTTC	CASSQGAIQYF
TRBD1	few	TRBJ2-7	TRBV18	TGTGCCAGCTCACCGACAGGGCCGGGTGGGAACGAGCAGTACTTC	CASSPTGPGGNEQYF
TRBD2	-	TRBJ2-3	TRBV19	TGTGCCAGTAGTATGGTATTAGCGGGGGGGCCTCAGGATACGCAGTATTTT	CASSMVLAGGPQDTQYF
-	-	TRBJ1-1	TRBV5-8	TGTGCCAGCAGCCTCATGGGGGGGAGAAGGGTTGAAGCTTTCTTT	CASSLMGGRRVEAFF
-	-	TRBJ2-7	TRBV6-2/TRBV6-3	TGTGCCAGCAGCCAACCAATCGGGGAGCAGTACTTC	CASSQPIGEQYF
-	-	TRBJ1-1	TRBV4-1	TGCGCCAGCAGCCATCGCAGGGCCGCTGAAGCTTTCTTT	CASSHRRAAEAFF
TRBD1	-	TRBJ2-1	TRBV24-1	TGTGCCACCAGTGATCGCTCCCGGACAGGCAGTTCCTACAATGAGCAGTTCTTC	CATSDRSRTGSSYNEQFF
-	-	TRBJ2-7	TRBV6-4	TGTGCCAGCAGTACAACACAGGGCACCGAGCAGTACTTC	CASSTTQGTEQYF
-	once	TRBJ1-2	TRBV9	TGTGCCAGCAGCGTAGTGAGGGGGAACGGCTACACCTTC	CASSVVRGNGYTF
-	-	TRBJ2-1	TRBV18	TGTGCCAGCTCACCACCTGGGGGGAATGAGCAGTTCTTC	CASSPPGGNEQFF
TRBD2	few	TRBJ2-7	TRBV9	TGTGCCAGCAGCCACCGGGAGGGGTCTCCTTTCTACGAGCAGTACTTC	CASSHREGSPFYEQYF
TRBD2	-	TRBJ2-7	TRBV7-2	TGTGCCAGCAGCGCACCTACTAGCGGACGCGAGCAGTACTTC	CASSAPTSGREQYF
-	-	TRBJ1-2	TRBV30	TGTGCCTGGAGTGAGAGGCAGGGCTATGGCTACACCTTC	CAWSERQGYGYTF
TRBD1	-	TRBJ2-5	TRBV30	TGTGCCTGGAGTGTACAGGGGGCTAACCAAGAGACCCAGTACTTC	CAWSVQGANQETQYF
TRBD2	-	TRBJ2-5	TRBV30	TGTGCCTGGGAGCGGGGGCAAGAGACCCAGTACTTC	CAWERGQETQYF
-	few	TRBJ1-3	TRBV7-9	TGTGCCAGCAGCCTACTAATCCTAGGCTCTGGAAACACCATATATTTT	CASSLLILGSGNTIYF
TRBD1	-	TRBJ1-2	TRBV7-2	TGTGCCAGCAGCTTAGAGACAGGGAGACACACCTTC	CASSLETGRHTF
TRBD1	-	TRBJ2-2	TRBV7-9	TGTGCCAGCGCCCCCGAGGGGACAGGGGGCGCCTACACCGGGGAGCTGTTTTTT	CASAPEGTGGAYTGELFF
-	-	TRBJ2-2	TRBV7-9	TGTGCCAGCAGCTTGAGAACCGGGGAGCTGTTTTTT	CASSLRTGELFF
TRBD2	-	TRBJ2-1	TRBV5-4	TGTGCCAGCAGCTCGACTAGCGCCAAGCAGGGTGAGCAGTTCTTC	CASSSTSAKQGEQFF
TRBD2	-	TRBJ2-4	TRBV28	TGTGCCAGCAGTTTAACTAGCGGGGTCGGAAGGGCCAAAAACATTCAGTACTTC	CASSLTSGVGRAKNIQYF
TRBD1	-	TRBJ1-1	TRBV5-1	TGCGCCAGCAGCTCGACTCAGGGGGCGGGAACTGAAGCTTTCTTT	CASSSTQGAGTEAFF
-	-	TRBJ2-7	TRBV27	TGTGCCAGCAGTTTGCCTCTCCGGGGAATCCACGAGCAGTACTTC	CASSLPLRGIHEQYF
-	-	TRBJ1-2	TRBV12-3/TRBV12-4	TGTGCCAGCAGTTTGGGTCGGACATATGGCTACACCTTC	CASSLGRTYGYTF
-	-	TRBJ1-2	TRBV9	TGTGCCAGCAGCCTCCCAGTCGGGAGTTATAACTATGGCTACACCTTC	CASSLPVGSYNYGYTF
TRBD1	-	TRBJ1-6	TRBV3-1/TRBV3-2	TGTGCCAGCAGCCCCTCGACAGGGGAGAATTCACCCCTCCACTTT	CASSPSTGENSPLHF
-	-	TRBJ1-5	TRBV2	TGTGCCAGCAGTCTCGACTCAAACCCAAATCAGCCCCAGCATTTT	CASSLDSNPNQPQHF
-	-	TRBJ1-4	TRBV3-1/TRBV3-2	TGTGCCAGCAGTCCCGGGGGTTCTAATGAAAAACTGTTTTTT	CASSPGGSNEKLFF
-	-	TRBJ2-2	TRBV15	TGTGCCACCAGCGGGGGCCCCGCGGACGGGGAGCTGTTTTTT	CATSGGPADGELFF
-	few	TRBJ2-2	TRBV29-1	TGCAGCGTTGAAACCGGGACACCGACCGGGGAGCTGTTTTTT	CSVETGTPTGELFF
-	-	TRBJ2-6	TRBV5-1	TGCGCCAGCAGCTTGGCCAGGGACTCTGGGGCCAACGTCCTGACTTTC	CASSLARDSGANVLTF
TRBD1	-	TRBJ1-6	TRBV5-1	TGCGCCAGCAGCTTGGGGGACAGGGGATCAGGTTCACCCCTCCACTTT	CASSLGDRGSGSPLHF
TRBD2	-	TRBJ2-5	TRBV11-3	TGTGCCAGCAGCTTAGGGGCTAGCGGGGCACAAGAGACCCAGTACTTC	CASSLGASGAQETQYF
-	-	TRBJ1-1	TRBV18	TGTGCCAGCTCCCAAACAACAGGCGCGAACACTGAAGCTTTCTTT	CASSQTTGANTEAFF
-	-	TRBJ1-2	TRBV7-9	TGTGCCAGCAGCCTGAGCGGGGGGCGAGGGGACACCTTC	CASSLSGGRGDTF
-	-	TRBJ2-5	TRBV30	TGTGCCGGGTCCGACCGTCGCGGGACCCAGTACTTC	CAGSDRRGTQYF
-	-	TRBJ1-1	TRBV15	TGTGCCACCAGCAGAGAGGCGGGATCGGGACCCACCCTGGGCACTGAAGCTTTCTTT	CATSREAGSGPTLGTEAFF
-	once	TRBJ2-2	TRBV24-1	TGTGCCACCGCGGGGAACACCGGGGAGCTGTTTTTT	CATAGNTGELFF
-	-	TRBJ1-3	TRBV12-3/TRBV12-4	TGTGCCAGCAGACCTAGCTCTGGAAACACCATATATTTT	CASRPSSGNTIYF
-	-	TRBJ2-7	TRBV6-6	TGTGCCAGCGGAGTCTCAGGGAAGGGCGAGCAGTACTTC	CASGVSGKGEQYF
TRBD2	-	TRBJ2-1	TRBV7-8	TGTGCCAGCAGCTTAGGGCGGGGGGGTTTCAATGAGCAGTTCTTC	CASSLGRGGFNEQFF